The TCR beta chain described here comes from a study of cytomegalovirus exposure and HLA in healthy donors. General study results and limits: The study labeled 150 or so TCR beta chains cytomegalovirus-associated.

As to this clone: As yet, its antigen is unknown. One junction end does not reproduce the germline sequence, and a read error may be involved. Other DNA sequences in the same sample also yield this CDR3.

The CDR3 runs to 14 residues. In germline, CDR1 is MNHNY, CDR2 SVGAGI (reference sequence). PCR was performed using 60 Vbeta and 13 Jbeta primers. The protocol was immunoSEQ multiplex PCR, while the TCRdb copy is restricted to in-frame clones and leaves out a portion. The sample lists 190,000 or so clones, 80% occurring once. The V call is TRBV6-6, the J call TRBJ2-7, with 8 bases that match TRBD2. This clonotype was sampled from a boy younger than 18 in good health and CMV-seronegative. The sequenced sample was PBMCs. The CDR3 spells CASSYSGRGYEQYF. The DNA of the CDR3 is TGTGCCAGCAGTTACAGCGGGAGAGGTTACGAGCAATACTTC.